This T cell receptor beta chain was sequenced in a study of blood T cell repertoires in COVID-19. There are a few counts of this clone. Looked up from germline, CDR1 is SGHNT and CDR2 is YYREEE (reference sequence). The CDR3 spans 13 residues. The V end was cut by 4 bases, the J end by 3 bases, with 11 bases between. Assay: immunoSEQ multiplex PCR; the TCRdb copy retains only in-frame clones and omits some. This sample has fewer than 250,000 clones, with around 90% found just once. This TCR was sampled from a man aged 25 to 40 who had recovered from COVID-19. The specimen sequenced was PBMCs or T cells enriched from blood (not recorded which). The rearrangement uses TRBV5-4 and TRBJ2-7; D gene unclear. DNA of the CDR3: TGTGCCAGCAGCCGAGACACAGACTACGAGCAGTACTTC. Encoded protein: CASSRDTDYEQYF. The full variable domain, in which reference TRBV5-4 and TRBJ2-7 provide the parts outside the CDR3, is ETGVTQSPTHLIKTRGQQVTLRCSSQSGHNTVSWYQQALGQGPQFIFQYYREEENGRGNFPPRFSGLQFPNYSSELNVNALELDDSALYLCASSRDTDYEQYFGPGTRLTVT.